This passage covers 12 T cell receptor beta chains from one sample sequenced in a study of shared clonotypes between healthy human individuals. TCRdb keeps only in-frame clones here, not all; method: immunoSEQ multiplex PCR. The sample has around 1.9 million clones, about 92% seen once. Naive CD8 cells lacked CD45RO, underwent positive selection for CCR7 and left out terminally differentiated effector memory CD45RA+ cells. The sequenced material came from naive CD8+ T cells from PBMCs. Source of these receptors: a man younger than 30 in good health. Some clones in this sample may be carry-over from other donors' samples.

This chain uses TRBV28 with TRBJ1-5; possibly TRBD1 for D (5 bases). The germline V and J ends were trimmed by 4 bases and 2 bases, with 15 bases remaining between them. The CDR3 is 16 residues long. Germline loops: CDR1 MDHEN, CDR2 SYDVKM. DNA for the CDR3: TGTGCCAGCAGTTCCTTAGACAGTTTTGGCAATCAGCCCCAGCATTTT. Translated, it gives CASSSLDSFGNQPQHF.

The rearrangement joins TRBV27 to TRBJ1-1; tentatively, D is TRBD1 (5 bases). V dropped 5 bases and J dropped 5 bases, with 18 bases sitting between them. The CDR3 length is 15 residues. Germline V gene lookup returns CDR1 MNHEY and CDR2 SMNVEV (reference sequence). CDR3 bases: TGTGCCAGCAGTACCTCCCCCGGGGCCCCAACTGAAGCTTTCTTT. Translating gives CASSTSPGAPTEAFF.

About this clone: Other DNA sequences from this sample encode an identical CDR3 as well. CDR3 nucleotide sequence: TGTGCCAGTAGTATAGATGCAGGGGATCAGCCCCAGCATTTT. It encodes CASSIDAGDQPQHF. The chain uses TRBV19 and TRBJ1-5; D is possibly TRBD1 (6 bases). The CDR3 is 14 amino acids. V was trimmed by 0 bases and J by 5 bases, leaving 8 bases between them. Per the germline V gene, CDR1 is LNHDA and CDR2 is SQIVND (reference sequence).

This clone was seen once. J is TRBJ2-3 and V is TRBV7-8, with a weak D call TRBD1 (5 bases). Trimming took 1 base from V and 0 from J, leaving 14 bases between them. The germline V gene encodes CDR1 SGHVS and CDR2 FQNEAQ. The CDR3 contains 17 residues. CDR3 in DNA: TGTGCCAGCAGCTTAGTCGGGTGGGGCCCCAGCACAGATACGCAGTATTTT. Encoded protein: CASSLVGWGPSTDTQYF.

About this clone: Different DNA sequences within this sample yield the same CDR3. The rearrangement links TRBV28 to TRBJ2-7, with TRBD1 as a possible D gene (5 bases). The CDR3 spans 11 residues. V dropped 6 bases and J dropped 7 bases, with 10 bases sitting between them. The germline V gene has CDR1 MDHEN and CDR2 SYDVKM. This CDR3 reads CASSWKGEQYF. In DNA form, the CDR3 reads TGTGCCAGCAGCTGGAAGGGGGAGCAGTACTTC.

This clone came up once. This chain links TRBV7-2 with TRBJ1-1; D gene ambiguous. Trimming shortened V by 1 base and J by 8 bases, and 8 bases separated the two germline ends. Germline V gene data show CDR1 as SGHTA and CDR2 as FQGNSA. This CDR3 has 12 residues. The CDR3 nucleotides are TGTGCCAGCAGCTTAGTGCGGCCAGAAGCTTTCTTT. Its protein is CASSLVRPEAFF.

The chain joins TRBV21-1 to TRBJ1-5. TRBV21-1 is a known pseudogene. The CDR3 runs 18 residues. DNA of the CDR3: TGTGCCAGCAGCAAAGTTTGGCCCAAGAGTCATAGCAATCAGCCCCAGCATTTT. Translation gives CASSKVWPKSHSNQPQHF.

The chain's CDR3 is CASSLGQRGKLTYEQYF. DNA for the CDR3: TGTGCCAGCAGCTTAGGTCAACGCGGAAAACTTACCTACGAGCAGTACTTC. The chain combines TRBV7-9 with TRBJ2-7; D gene uncertain. V was trimmed by 1 base and J by 2 bases, leaving 18 bases between them. CDR1 and CDR2 (germline): SEHNR, FQNEAQ (reference sequence). This CDR3 has 17 amino acids.

This sequence joins TRBV4-1 and TRBJ2-1; 7 bases align to TRBD2. V lost 5 bases and J lost 0; bases outside the gene matches: 7. The CDR3 is 16 residues long. Germline V CDR1 and CDR2: MGHRA, YSYEKL. The CDR3 nucleotides read TGCGCCAGCAGCGGACGACTAGCCGACTCCTACAATGAGCAGTTCTTC. Translated, it gives CASSGRLADSYNEQFF.

CDR3 sequence reads: CASSPESAGAEKLFF. In nucleotides, the CDR3 is TGCGCCAGCAGTCCAGAATCGGCGGGGGCCGAAAAACTGTTTTTT. The genes are TRBV5-1 and TRBJ1-4; tentatively, D is TRBD1 (6 bases). V dropped 5 bases and J dropped 8 bases, with 19 bases sitting between them. CDR1 is SGHRS and CDR2 is YFSETQ in the germline V gene. The CDR3 loop spans 15 amino acids.

This sequence joins TRBV5-4 and TRBJ2-4, with D possibly being TRBD2 (6 bases). The CDR3 is 14 residues long. Deletions cut 4 bases from V and 1 base from J, with 9 bases between. Per germline, CDR1 SGHNT and CDR2 YYREEE (reference sequence). CDR3 loop: CASSVREAKNIQYF. Written as DNA, the CDR3 is TGTGCCAGCAGCGTCCGGGAGGCCAAAAACATTCAGTACTTC.

This chain uses TRBV7-8 with TRBJ2-5; the D gene is possibly TRBD2 (5 bases). Trimming pared 4 bases from V and 4 bases from J, leaving 19 bases between. The CDR3 totals 16 residues. Germline-derived CDR1 and CDR2 are SGHVS and FQNEAQ. The DNA for the CDR3 is TGTGCCAGCAGCTACCCTGAGGGAGTGCTCCCAGAGACCCAGTACTTC. Protein: CASSYPEGVLPETQYF.